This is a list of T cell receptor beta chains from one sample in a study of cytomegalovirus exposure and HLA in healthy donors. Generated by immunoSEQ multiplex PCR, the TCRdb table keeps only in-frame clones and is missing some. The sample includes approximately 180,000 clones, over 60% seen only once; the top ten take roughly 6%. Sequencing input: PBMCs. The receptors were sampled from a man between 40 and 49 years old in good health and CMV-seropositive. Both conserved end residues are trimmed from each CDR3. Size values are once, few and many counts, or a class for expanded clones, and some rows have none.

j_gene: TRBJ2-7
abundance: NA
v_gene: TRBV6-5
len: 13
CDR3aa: ASSSPAGGPYEQY

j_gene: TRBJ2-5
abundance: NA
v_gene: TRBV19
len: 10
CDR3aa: ASSRGGETQY

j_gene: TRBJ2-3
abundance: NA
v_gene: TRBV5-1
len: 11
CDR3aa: ASSSGGVDTQY

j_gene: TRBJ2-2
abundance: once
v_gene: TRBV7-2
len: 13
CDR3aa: ASSLAGGVPGELF

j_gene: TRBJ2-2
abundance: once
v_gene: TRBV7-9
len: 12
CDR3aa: ASSPRGGSHELF

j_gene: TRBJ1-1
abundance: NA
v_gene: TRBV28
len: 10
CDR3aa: ASSFGQPEAF

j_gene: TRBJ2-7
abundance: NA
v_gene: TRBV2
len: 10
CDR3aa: ASSATGNEQY

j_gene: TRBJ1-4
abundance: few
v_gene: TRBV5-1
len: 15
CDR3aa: ASSLVPGQGSGEKLF

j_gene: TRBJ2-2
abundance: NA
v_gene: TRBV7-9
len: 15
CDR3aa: ASSLVRASGNTGELF

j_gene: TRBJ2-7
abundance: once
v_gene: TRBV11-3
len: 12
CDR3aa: ASSPLGPSYEQY

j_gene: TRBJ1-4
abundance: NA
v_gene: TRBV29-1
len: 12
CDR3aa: SAARGTTNEKLF

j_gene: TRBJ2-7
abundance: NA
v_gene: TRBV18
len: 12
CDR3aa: ASSPPSGREEQY

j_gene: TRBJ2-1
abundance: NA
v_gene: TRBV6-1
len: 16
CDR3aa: ASSEEGLAGGFYNEQF

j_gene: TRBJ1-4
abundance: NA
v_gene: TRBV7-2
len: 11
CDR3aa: ASSSGVNEKLF

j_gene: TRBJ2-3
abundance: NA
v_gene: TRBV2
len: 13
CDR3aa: ASGREGRLTDTQY

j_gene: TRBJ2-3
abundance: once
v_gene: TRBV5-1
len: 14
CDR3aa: ASSLAWGPLTDTQY

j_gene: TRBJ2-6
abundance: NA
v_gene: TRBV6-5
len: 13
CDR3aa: ASSPRGSGANGLT

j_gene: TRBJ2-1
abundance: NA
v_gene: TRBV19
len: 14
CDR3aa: ASSPQPSGGRDEQF

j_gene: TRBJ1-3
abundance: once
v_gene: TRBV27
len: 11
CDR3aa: ASSSLSGNTIY

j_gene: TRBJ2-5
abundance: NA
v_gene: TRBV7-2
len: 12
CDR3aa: ASSLGGSEETQY

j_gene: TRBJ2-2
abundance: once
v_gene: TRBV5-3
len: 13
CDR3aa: ARSLVTGCTGELF

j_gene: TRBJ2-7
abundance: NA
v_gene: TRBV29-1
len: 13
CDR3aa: SVEIWAGGPYEQY

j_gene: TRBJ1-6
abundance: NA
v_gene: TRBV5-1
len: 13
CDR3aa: ASSLRQGNNSPLH

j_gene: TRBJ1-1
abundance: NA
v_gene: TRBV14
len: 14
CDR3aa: ASSRISTGSNTEAF

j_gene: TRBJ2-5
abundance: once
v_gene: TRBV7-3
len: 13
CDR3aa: ASSLGRGYQETQY

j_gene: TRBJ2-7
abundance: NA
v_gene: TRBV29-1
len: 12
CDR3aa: SVEAGQGAYEQY

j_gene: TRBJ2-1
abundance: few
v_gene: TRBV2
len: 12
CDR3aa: ASSGLAGYNEQF

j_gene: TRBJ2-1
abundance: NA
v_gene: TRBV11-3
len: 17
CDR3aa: ASSFFGTSGRVNYNEQF

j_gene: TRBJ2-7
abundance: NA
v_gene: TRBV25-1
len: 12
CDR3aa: ASSDDRDAYEQY

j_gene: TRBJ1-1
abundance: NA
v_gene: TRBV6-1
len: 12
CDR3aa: ASSSKGGDTEAF

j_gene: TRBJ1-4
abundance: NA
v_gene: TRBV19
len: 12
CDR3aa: ASSQGKSNEKLF

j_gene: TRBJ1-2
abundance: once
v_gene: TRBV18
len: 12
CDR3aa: ASSPPSQDRSYT

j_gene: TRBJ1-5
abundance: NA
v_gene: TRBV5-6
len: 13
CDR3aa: ASSLTGKGNQPQH

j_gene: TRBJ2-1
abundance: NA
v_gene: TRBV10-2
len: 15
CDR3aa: ASSDRTSGRVYNEQF

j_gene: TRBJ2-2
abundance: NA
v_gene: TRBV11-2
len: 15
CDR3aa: ASSLLGQGAGRGELF

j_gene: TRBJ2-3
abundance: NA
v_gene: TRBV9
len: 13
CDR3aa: ASSPRLAGVDTQY

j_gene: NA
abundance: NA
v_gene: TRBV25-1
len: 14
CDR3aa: ASSQIKTGASYEQY

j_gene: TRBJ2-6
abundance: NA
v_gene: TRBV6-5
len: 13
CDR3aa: ASSNTPGQGSVLT

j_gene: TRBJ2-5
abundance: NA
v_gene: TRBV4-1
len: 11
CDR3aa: ASSLSPSETQY

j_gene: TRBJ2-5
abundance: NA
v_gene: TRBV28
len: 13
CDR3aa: ASSLSRREKETQY

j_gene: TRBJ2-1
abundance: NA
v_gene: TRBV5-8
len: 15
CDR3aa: ASRAPLREGLNNEQF

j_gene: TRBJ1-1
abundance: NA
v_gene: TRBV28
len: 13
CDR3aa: ASSRHQGMNTEAF

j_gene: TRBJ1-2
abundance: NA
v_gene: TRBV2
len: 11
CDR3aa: ASSLYRDYGYT

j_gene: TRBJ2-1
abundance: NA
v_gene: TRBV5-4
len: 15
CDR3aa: ASSPDSSGRAGNEQF

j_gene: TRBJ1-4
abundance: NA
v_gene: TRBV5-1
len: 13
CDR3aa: ASSWATGEEEKLF

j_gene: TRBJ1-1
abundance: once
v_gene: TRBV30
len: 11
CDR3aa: ASSPNRDTEAF

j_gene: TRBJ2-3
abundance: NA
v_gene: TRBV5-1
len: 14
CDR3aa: ASSLEGRGRTDTQY

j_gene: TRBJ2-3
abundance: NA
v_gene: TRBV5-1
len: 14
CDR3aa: ASSFNSGSSTDTQY

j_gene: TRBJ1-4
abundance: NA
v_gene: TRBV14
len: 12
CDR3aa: ASSRTIRNEKLF

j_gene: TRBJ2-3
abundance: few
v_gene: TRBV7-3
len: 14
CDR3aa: ASSLSRDRGGDTQY

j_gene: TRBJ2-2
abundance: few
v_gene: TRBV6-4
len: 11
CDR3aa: ASRTGDTGELF

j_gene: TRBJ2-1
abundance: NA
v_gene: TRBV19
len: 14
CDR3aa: ASSTAGLAGYNEQF

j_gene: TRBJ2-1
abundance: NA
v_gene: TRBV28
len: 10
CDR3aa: AAGEAYNEQF

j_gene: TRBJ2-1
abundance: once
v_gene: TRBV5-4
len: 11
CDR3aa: ASRLREYGEQF